This TCR beta chain appears in the sequencing data of a study of T-cell memory formation after mild COVID-19. On this clonotype: Its antigen is unknown.

The germline gives CDR1 MNHEY, CDR2 SVGEGT. The CDR3 is 14 residues long. Trimming shortened V by 7 bases and J by 5 bases, and 18 bases separated the two germline ends. Points from the study as a whole: There was no confirmation that second-wave clones peaking on day 37 were SARS-CoV-2 specific.

TCRdb redid the calling of the 5' RACE reads with MiXCR, one entry per CDR3 protein. This table has 470,000 or so distinct CDR3 sequences, about 23% appearing once. The V gene is TRBV6-2 or TRBV6-3, the J gene TRBJ2-7, with D possibly being TRBD1 (7 bases). The origin of this receptor is an adult woman who had mild COVID-19 (a few samples of this study predate the infection). Cell type and time point are not known. Sequenced input: PBMCs or a T cell subset sorted from them (not recorded which). CDR3 amino acids: CASNLPRGAHEQYF. The CDR3 DNA reads as TGTGCCAGCAACCTACCCAGGGGGGCCCACGAGCAGTACTTC.